This is a list of T cell receptor beta chains from one sample in a study of early T cells in non-severe SARS-CoV-2 infection. TCRdb processed the 5' RACE reads anew with MiXCR; each CDR3 protein has one entry. The sample holds more than 65,000 distinct CDR3 sequences, around 13% seen once. Sequences were obtained from whole blood. The receptors derive from an adult who was a healthcare worker with PCR-confirmed SARS-CoV-2 infection or an uninfected control (not recorded which). The CDR3 runs from the conserved cysteine through the conserved F or W. The D gene is left open where the match is weak. The size of a clone is reported for some rows only, either as once, few or many, or as a class for expanded clones.

>TRBV5-6|-|-|TRBJ2-5
TGTGCCAGCAGCACCTATTTTAGTGCCAGGGAGACCCAGTACTTC
CASSTYFSARETQYF
>TRBV4-3|-|-|TRBJ1-1
TGCGCCAGCAGCCAAGAGGACAACTCGAACACTGAAGCTTTCTTT
CASSQEDNSNTEAFF
>TRBV20-1|TRBD2|-|TRBJ2-7
TGCAGTGCTTCACCCCGGACTAGCGGAACCTACGAGCAGTACTTC
CSASPRTSGTYEQYF
>TRBV28|-|few|TRBJ2-1
TGTGCCAGCAGTTACGGGATCTTTGAGCAGTTCTTC
CASSYGIFEQFF
>TRBV20-1|TRBD1|-|TRBJ2-7
TGCAGTGCTAGAGATCGACAGGGGGCGCACGAGCAGTACTTC
CSARDRQGAHEQYF
>TRBV6-5|TRBD1|-|TRBJ2-3
TGTGCCAGCAGTACTGACCGAATCGGGGACAGGGGGACAGATACGCAGTATTTT
CASSTDRIGDRGTDTQYF
>TRBV6-4|-|-|TRBJ2-2
TGTGCCAGCAGTGACTCGATTACCGGGGAGCTGTTTTTT
CASSDSITGELFF
>TRBV7-2|-|-|TRBJ2-7
TGTGCCAGCAGCCCCTACCACTCCTACGAGCAGTACTTC
CASSPYHSYEQYF
>TRBV21-1|-|many|TRBJ2-1
TGTGCCAGCAGCAAAACGACCCGCCGTCCGGTTAGCTCCTACAATGAGCAGTTCTTC
CASSKTTRRPVSSYNEQFF
>TRBV6-1|-|many|TRBJ2-7
TGTGCCAGCAGTGAAGCTTTGGGGCGGTACGAGCAGTACTTC
CASSEALGRYEQYF
>TRBV29-1|-|-|TRBJ2-3
TGCAGCGTTGAAACAACAGGGTACGGCACAGATACGCAGTATTTT
CSVETTGYGTDTQYF
>TRBV29-1|-|few|TRBJ2-3
TGCAGCGTTGGTGGGACATACTACACAGATACGCAGTATTTT
CSVGGTYYTDTQYF
>TRBV28|TRBD1|-|TRBJ1-1
TGTGCCAATCAGGGGGCTCCGAACACTGAAGCTTTCTTT
CANQGAPNTEAFF
>TRBV28|-|few|TRBJ1-1
TGTGCCAGCAGCTACCAAACAGGGCGTGCTTTCTTT
CASSYQTGRAFF
>TRBV5-1|-|-|TRBJ2-7
TGCGCCAGCAGCTTGGAACCAGGCTCCTACGAGCAGTACTTC
CASSLEPGSYEQYF
>TRBV9|-|once|TRBJ2-2
TGTGCCAGCAGAGGGACAACGAACACCGGGGAGCTGTTTTTT
CASRGTTNTGELFF
>TRBV3-1|-|-|TRBJ1-2
TGTGCCAGCAGCCATCTAGGCTATGGCTACACCTTC
CASSHLGYGYTF
>TRBV20-1|-|many|TRBJ1-5
TGCAGTGCTTCTTCAGGGATACTAAATCAGCCCCAGCATTTT
CSASSGILNQPQHF
>TRBV20-1|-|few|TRBJ2-7
TGCAGTGCTAGAGACATGGGCTACGAGCAGTACTTC
CSARDMGYEQYF
>TRBV6-1|-|many|TRBJ2-7
TGTGCCAGCAGTCCCGGGTTCCTATACGAGCAGTACTTC
CASSPGFLYEQYF
>TRBV6-2/TRBV6-3|TRBD2|-|TRBJ2-2
TGTGCCAGCAGCCGGACTAGCGGGAGCACCGGGGAGCTGTTTTTT
CASSRTSGSTGELFF
>TRBV11-2|-|-|TRBJ2-5
TGTGCCAGCAGTTACAGCCAAGAGACCCAGTACTTC
CASSYSQETQYF
>TRBV20-1|-|few|TRBJ1-3
TGCAGTGCTAGAGATGCGTCAGCTGGAAACACCATATATTTT
CSARDASAGNTIYF
>TRBV20-1|-|many|TRBJ1-3
TGCAGTTCCCAAGGGGGCTCTGGAAACACCATATATTTT
CSSQGGSGNTIYF
>TRBV5-4|TRBD1|few|TRBJ1-2
TGTGCCAGCAGCTTATTTGGGGACAGCGGAAACTCTGGCTACACCTTC
CASSLFGDSGNSGYTF
>TRBV27|-|-|TRBJ1-4
TGTGCCAGCAGTTCAGACAGAAATGAAAAACTGTTTTTT
CASSSDRNEKLFF
>TRBV7-8|TRBD1|few|TRBJ2-2
TGTGCCAGCAGCCTAAGACAGGGGCGTTCGAACACCGGGGAGCTGTTTTTT
CASSLRQGRSNTGELFF
>TRBV27|-|few|TRBJ2-3
TGTGCCAGCAGTTGGTCGAGGGGCACAGATACGCAGTATTTT
CASSWSRGTDTQYF
>TRBV27|-|few|TRBJ2-7
TGTGCCAGCAGTTACCAGGTGGGGGGCCCCTACGAGCAGTACTTC
CASSYQVGGPYEQYF
>TRBV11-2|TRBD2|-|TRBJ2-7
TGTGCCAGCAGCTTAGCGGGACTAGCGGGAGGACACCTTCCCTACGAGCAGTACTTC
CASSLAGLAGGHLPYEQYF
>TRBV30|-|few|TRBJ1-1
TGTGCCTGGAAGGGAGTCCATGGGAACACTGAAGCTTTCTTT
CAWKGVHGNTEAFF
>TRBV11-2|TRBD2|few|TRBJ2-1
TGTGCCAGCAGCCACCCGGGAGTAGCGGGAGTCCGGGAGCAGTTCTTC
CASSHPGVAGVREQFF
>TRBV29-1|TRBD1|-|TRBJ1-1
TGCAGCGTCAGACAGGGCCCGCACACTGAAGCTTTCTTT
CSVRQGPHTEAFF
>TRBV6-2/TRBV6-3|-|few|TRBJ1-1
TGTGCCAGCAGCCAGCTAGTCAACACTGAAGCTTTCTTT
CASSQLVNTEAFF
>TRBV11-3|-|-|TRBJ2-1
TGTGCCAGCAGCTTTGACAGCAGAGCAATAGAGCAGTTCTTC
CASSFDSRAIEQFF
>TRBV5-1|-|many|TRBJ2-5
TGCGCCAGCAGCTTGGACGAAGGTCAAGAGACCCAGTACTTC
CASSLDEGQETQYF
>TRBV28|-|few|TRBJ2-3
TGTGCCAGCAGCCCCCAGGGTATCACGAACACAGATACGCAGTATTTT
CASSPQGITNTDTQYF
>TRBV18|TRBD1|-|TRBJ2-5
TGTGCCAGCTCACCACTTTGGACAGGGGAAGAGACCCAGTACTTC
CASSPLWTGEETQYF
>TRBV28|-|many|TRBJ1-5
TGTGCCAGCGGGGACACCCAGCATTTT
CASGDTQHF
>TRBV6-2/TRBV6-3|-|many|TRBJ2-6
TGTGCCAGCAGCTTGATCGGGGGAAGTGGGGCCAACGTCCTGACTTTC
CASSLIGGSGANVLTF
>TRBV28|-|many|TRBJ2-6
TGTGCCAGCCAATTTGGGGGCCCCAGCCCGATCCTGACTTTC
CASQFGGPSPILTF
>TRBV2|-|-|TRBJ2-3
TGTGCCAGAATAGGATTAGCTGAACGTACTAGCACAGATACGCAGTATTTT
CARIGLAERTSTDTQYF
>TRBV25-1|-|many|TRBJ2-4
TGTGCCAGCAGTTCCCGGCGGGGGCCCAAAAACATTCAGTACTTC
CASSSRRGPKNIQYF